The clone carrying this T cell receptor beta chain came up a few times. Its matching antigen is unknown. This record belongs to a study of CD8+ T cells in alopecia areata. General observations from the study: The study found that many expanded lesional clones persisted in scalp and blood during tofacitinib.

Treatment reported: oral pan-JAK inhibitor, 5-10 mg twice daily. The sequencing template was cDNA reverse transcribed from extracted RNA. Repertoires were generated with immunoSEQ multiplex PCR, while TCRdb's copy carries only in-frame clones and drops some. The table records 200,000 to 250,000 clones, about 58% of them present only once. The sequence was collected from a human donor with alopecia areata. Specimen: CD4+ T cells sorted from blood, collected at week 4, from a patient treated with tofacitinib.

CDR3 nucleotide sequence: TGCGCCAGCAGTACCTTGGGCGAGGAAGGTGGCTACACCTTC. As protein: CASSTLGEEGGYTF. The chain employs TRBV10-2 and TRBJ1-2; D gene uncertain. Germline CDR1 and CDR2: WSHSY and SAAADI. The V end lost 5 bases, the J end lost 7 bases, and 17 bases lay between the germline ends. The CDR3 length is 14 residues.